The 9 T cell receptor beta chains below all came from one sample that was sequenced in a study of cytomegalovirus exposure and HLA in healthy donors. Primers for the PCR totalled 60 Vbeta and 13 Jbeta. Sequencing was performed with immunoSEQ multiplex PCR; in TCRdb, only in-frame clones are kept and a portion is missing. The record lists roughly 74,000 clones, of which the ten most abundant hold 7.5%. The sequenced sample was PBMCs. Receptors were obtained from a female donor in good health and CMV-seropositive.

The genes are TRBV19 and TRBJ1-5, with TRBD1 as a possible D gene (6 bases). Trimming took 5 bases from V and 6 from J, leaving 17 bases between them. The CDR3 spans 15 residues. The germline gives CDR1 LNHDA, CDR2 SQIVND (reference sequence). CDR3 sequence reads: CASSHSATGRQPQHF. CDR3 nucleotide sequence: TGTGCCAGTAGTCACTCCGCTACAGGGCGTCAGCCCCAGCATTTT.

V is TRBV7-9 and J is TRBJ2-7; 9 bases agree with TRBD1. The CDR3 runs 14 residues. CDR1 and CDR2 from the germline V gene are SEHNR and FQNEAQ (reference sequence). V lost 5 bases, J lost 6 bases, and 8 bases stayed unmatched. This CDR3 is CASSTRTGAIEQYF. The DNA of the CDR3 is TGTGCCAGCAGCACTAGGACAGGGGCCATCGAGCAGTACTTC. Combining the CDR3 with reference TRBV7-9 and TRBJ2-7 gives the whole variable domain DTGVSQNPRHKITKRGQNVTFRCDPISEHNRLYWYRQTLGQGPEFLTYFQNEAQLEKSRLLSDRFSAERPKGSFSTLEIQRTEQGDSAMYLCASSTRTGAIEQYFGPGTRLTVT.

The chain carries TRBV7-2 and TRBJ2-5; 8 nucleotides agree with TRBD2. Trimming took 2 bases from V and 3 from J; bases not matched to a gene: 8. From germline, CDR1 is SGHTA and CDR2 FQGNSA. There are 16 residues in the CDR3. CDR3 protein: CASSLLGGGLKETQYF. CDR3 DNA sequence: TGTGCCAGCAGCTTACTAGGCGGGGGGTTAAAAGAGACCCAGTACTTC.

The chain uses TRBV4-3 and TRBJ2-7, with 9 positions matching TRBD2. Per germline, CDR1 LGHNA and CDR2 YSLEER. The CDR3 is 15 residues long. The ends lost 5 bases at V and 1 base at J; junction bases unmatched: 6. CDR3 protein: CASSWGSGGSYEQYF. In DNA form, the CDR3 reads TGCGCCAGCAGCTGGGGTAGCGGGGGTTCCTACGAGCAGTACTTC.

The chain carries TRBV18 and TRBJ1-1; no definite D call. V lost 5 bases, J lost 4 bases, and 11 bases lay in between. The CDR3 sequence is 13 residues long. Germline V CDR1 and CDR2: KGHSH, LQKENI. The CDR3 DNA is TGTGCCAGCTCAGATTATAGAGCCACTGAAGCTTTCTTT. It encodes CASSDYRATEAFF. Filled out from reference TRBV18 and TRBJ1-1, the complete variable domain reads NAGVMQNPRHLVRRRGQEARLRCSPMKGHSHVYWYRQLPEEGLKFMVYLQKENIIDESGMPKERFSAEFPKEGPSILRIQQVVRGDSAAYFCASSDYRATEAFFGQGTRLTVV.

V gene TRBV4-2 combines with J gene TRBJ2-1; the match to TRBD2 covers 10 bases. The CDR3 length is 18 residues. Per germline, CDR1 LGHNA and CDR2 YNFKEQ. The ends lost 3 bases at V and 3 bases at J; junction bases unmatched: 11. The DNA of the CDR3 is TGTGCCAGCAGCCAGCCACAACCCGGACTAGCGGACTACAATGAGCAGTTCTTC. Amino acids: CASSQPQPGLADYNEQFF.

The rearrangement joins TRBV27 to TRBJ2-5, with TRBD2 matching over 11 bases. The CDR3 is made up of 14 amino acids. J lost 2 bases, V lost 6 bases, and 2 bases had no gene match. Per germline, CDR1 MNHEY and CDR2 SMNVEV (reference sequence). CDR3 bases: TGTGCCAGCAGCTTAGCGGGGGGGCAAGAGACCCAGTACTTC. It specifies CASSLAGGQETQYF.

This sequence joins TRBV7-2 and TRBJ2-2; D gene ambiguous. The CDR3 contains 15 residues. Germline V gene data show CDR1 as SGHTA and CDR2 as FQGNSA. Trimming took off 6 bases at V and 0 bases at J, with 11 bases between the two ends. The CDR3, as DNA: TGTGCCAGCAGTAATGGCCTAGCGAACACCGGGGAGCTGTTTTTT. It codes for CASSNGLANTGELFF. The entire variable domain, with the rest obtained from reference TRBV7-2 and TRBJ2-2, is as follows: GAGVSQSPSNKVTEKGKDVELRCDPISGHTALYWYRQSLGQGLEFLIYFQGNSAPDKSGLPSDRFSAERTGGSVSTLTIQRTQQEDSAVYLCASSNGLANTGELFFGEGSRLTVL.

The V call is TRBV25-1, the J call TRBJ2-1; 7 bases fit TRBD2. Germline values: CDR1 MGHDK, CDR2 SYGVNS. Trimming at V came to 2 bases and at J to 4 bases, leaving 8 bases not matched to a gene. This CDR3 comprises 16 residues. The CDR3: CASSEARGGVYNEQFF. CDR3 DNA: TGTGCCAGCAGTGAAGCCCGGGGAGGGGTGTACAATGAGCAGTTCTTC.